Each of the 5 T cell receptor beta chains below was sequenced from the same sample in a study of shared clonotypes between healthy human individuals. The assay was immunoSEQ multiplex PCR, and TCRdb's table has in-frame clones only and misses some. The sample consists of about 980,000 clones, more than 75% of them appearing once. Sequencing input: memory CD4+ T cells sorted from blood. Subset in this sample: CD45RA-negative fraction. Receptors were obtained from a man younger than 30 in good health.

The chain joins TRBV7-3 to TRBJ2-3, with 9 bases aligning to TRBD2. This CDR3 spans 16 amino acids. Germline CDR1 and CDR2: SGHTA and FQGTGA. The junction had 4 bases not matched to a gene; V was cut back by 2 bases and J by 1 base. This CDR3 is CASSLLIAGGTDTQYF. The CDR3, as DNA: TGTGCCAGCAGCTTATTAATAGCGGGGGGCACAGATACGCAGTATTTT.

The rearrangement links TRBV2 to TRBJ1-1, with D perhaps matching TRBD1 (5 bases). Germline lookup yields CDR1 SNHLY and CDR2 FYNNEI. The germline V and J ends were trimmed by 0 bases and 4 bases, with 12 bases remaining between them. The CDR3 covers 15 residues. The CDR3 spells CASSEALRVGTEAFF. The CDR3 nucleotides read TGTGCCAGCAGTGAAGCGCTCAGGGTAGGCACTGAAGCTTTCTTT.

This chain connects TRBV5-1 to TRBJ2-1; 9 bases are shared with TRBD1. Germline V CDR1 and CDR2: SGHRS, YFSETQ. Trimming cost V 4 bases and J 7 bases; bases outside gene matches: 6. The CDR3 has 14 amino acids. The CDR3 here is CASSLGTGLNEQFF. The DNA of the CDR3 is TGCGCCAGCAGCCTCGGGACAGGGTTGAATGAGCAGTTCTTC.

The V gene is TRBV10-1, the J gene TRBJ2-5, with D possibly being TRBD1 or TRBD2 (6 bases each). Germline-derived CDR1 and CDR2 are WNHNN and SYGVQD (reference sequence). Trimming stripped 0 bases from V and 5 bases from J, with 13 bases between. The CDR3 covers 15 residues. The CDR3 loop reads CASSESRVGGETQYF. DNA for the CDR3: TGCGCCAGCAGTGAGTCAAGGGTCGGGGGCGAGACCCAGTACTTC.

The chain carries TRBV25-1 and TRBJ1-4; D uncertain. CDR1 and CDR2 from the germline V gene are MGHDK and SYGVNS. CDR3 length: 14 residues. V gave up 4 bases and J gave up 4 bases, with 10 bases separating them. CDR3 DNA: TGTGCCAGCAGTGGACCCCCCGGTAATGAAAAACTGTTTTTT. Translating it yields CASSGPPGNEKLFF.